The clone carrying this T cell receptor (beta chain) is medium-sized within its sample. This sample was included in a study of immune characterization of retroperitoneal liposarcoma. Trimming shortened V by 7 bases and J by 11 bases, and 14 bases separated the two germline ends. The CDR3 is 11 amino acids. Germline V lookup: CDR1 SGHVS, CDR2 FQNEAQ. TCRdb reprocessed the PCR reads with MiXCR, giving one entry per CDR3 protein. Here the sample spans almost 8,500 distinct CDR3 sequences, just over 40% being singletons. Source material: tumor tissue. The source is a male donor with retroperitoneal liposarcoma. The J gene is TRBJ2-5, the V gene TRBV7-8; perhaps TRBD2 as D (6 bases). DNA for the CDR3: TGTGCCAGCACCGGAGGGAATGAGCAGTACTTC. Its protein product is CASTGGNEQYF.